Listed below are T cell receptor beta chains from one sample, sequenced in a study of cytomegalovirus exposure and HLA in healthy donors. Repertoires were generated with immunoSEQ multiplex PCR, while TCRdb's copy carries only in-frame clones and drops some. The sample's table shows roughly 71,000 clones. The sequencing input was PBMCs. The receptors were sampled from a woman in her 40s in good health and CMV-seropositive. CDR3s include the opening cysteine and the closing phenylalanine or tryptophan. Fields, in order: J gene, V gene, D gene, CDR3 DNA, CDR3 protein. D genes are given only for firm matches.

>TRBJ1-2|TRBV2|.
TGTGCCAGCAGTGAACAGATATATGGCTACACCTTC
CASSEQIYGYTF
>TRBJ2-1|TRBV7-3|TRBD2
TGTGCCAGCACGACTAGCGGGAGGGGGAATGAGCAGTTCTTC
CASTTSGRGNEQFF
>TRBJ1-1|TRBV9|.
TGTGCCAGCAGCGTAGATGGGAGGGTGGACACTGAAGCTTTCTTT
CASSVDGRVDTEAFF
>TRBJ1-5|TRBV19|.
TGTGCCAGTAGTAAGGAGGTTAATCAGCCCCAGCATTTT
CASSKEVNQPQHF
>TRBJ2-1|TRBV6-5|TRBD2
TGTGCCAGCGGGGGATCGGGCGGGAGTTGGAATGAGCAGTTCTTC
CASGGSGGSWNEQFF
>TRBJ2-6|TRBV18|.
TGTGCCAGCTCACCGGGGCAGGGTGCTGGGGCCAACGTCCTGACTTTC
CASSPGQGAGANVLTF
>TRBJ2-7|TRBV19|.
TGTGCCAGTAGCACGACTGTTCCCCCCTACGAGCAGTACTTC
CASSTTVPPYEQYF
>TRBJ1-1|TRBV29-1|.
TGCAGCGTTGAAGCCGCTTCCCTAGACACTGAAGCTTTCTTT
CSVEAASLDTEAFF
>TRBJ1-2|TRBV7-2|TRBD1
TGTGCCAGCAGCTTAGTCGACAGGGTCCTCTATGGCTACACCTTC
CASSLVDRVLYGYTF
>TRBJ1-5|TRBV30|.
TGTGCCTGGAGTGTAGGGACTGCGTGGCCCCAGCATTTT
CAWSVGTAWPQHF
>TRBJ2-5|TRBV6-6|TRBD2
TGTGCCAGCAGCGGGACTAGCGGGGCACAAGAGACCCAGTACTTC
CASSGTSGAQETQYF
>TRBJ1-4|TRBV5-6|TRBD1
TGTGCCAGCAGCTTGGCAGGGGGCTTGGATGAAAAACTGTTTTTT
CASSLAGGLDEKLFF
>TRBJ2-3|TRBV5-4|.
TGTGCCAGCAGCTCCGCGGGCCTACCGGCGGCAGATACGCAGTATTTT
CASSSAGLPAADTQYF
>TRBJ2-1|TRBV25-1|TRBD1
TGTGCCAGCACCTGGGACAGTGAGCAGTTCTTC
CASTWDSEQFF
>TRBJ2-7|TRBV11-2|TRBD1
TGTGCCAGCAGCTTAGTAGTCGACAGGGGTTACGAGCAGTACTTC
CASSLVVDRGYEQYF
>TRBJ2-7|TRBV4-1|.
TGCGCCAGCAGCCAAGCGGGTAGGTCCTACGAGCAGTACTTC
CASSQAGRSYEQYF
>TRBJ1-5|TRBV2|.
TGTGCCAGCAGCGTTGACAGTAGGCAGCCCCAGCATTTT
CASSVDSRQPQHF
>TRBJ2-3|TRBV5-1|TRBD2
TGCGCCAGCAGCCCGATGACTAGCGGCACAGATACGCAGTATTTT
CASSPMTSGTDTQYF
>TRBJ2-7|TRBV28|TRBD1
TGTGCCAGCAGCCTGTTTTCAGTCTTCGCAATAGGGGGCTTGTCCTACGAGCAGTACTTC
CASSLFSVFAIGGLSYEQYF
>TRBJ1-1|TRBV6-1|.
TGTGCCAGCAGTGAAGTGACTTTGAATGAAGCTTTCTTT
CASSEVTLNEAFF
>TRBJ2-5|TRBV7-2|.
TGTGCCAGCAGCCTGGCAGGGACCCAGTACTTC
CASSLAGTQYF
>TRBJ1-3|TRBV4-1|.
TGCGCCAGCAGCCAAGATCGGGGTAGCGGAAACACCATATATTTT
CASSQDRGSGNTIYF
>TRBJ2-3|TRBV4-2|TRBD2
TGTGCCAGCACCGGGGGGGCCCAGGGAGATACGCAGTATTTT
CASTGGAQGDTQYF
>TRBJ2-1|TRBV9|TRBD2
TGTGCCAGCAGCGTAGAGGGTAGCGGGGAGTACAATGAGCAGTTCTTC
CASSVEGSGEYNEQFF
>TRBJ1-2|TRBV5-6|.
TGTGCCAGCAGCTCCGGGATCCTCTATGGCTACACCTTC
CASSSGILYGYTF
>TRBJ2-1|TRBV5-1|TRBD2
TGCGCCAGCAGCTCCGGGACGGGGGGTTACAATGAGCAGTTCTTC
CASSSGTGGYNEQFF
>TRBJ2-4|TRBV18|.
TGTGCCAGCTCACCCGCCAGAGGTAATGGAAACATTCAGTACTTC
CASSPARGNGNIQYF
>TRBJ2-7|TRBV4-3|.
TGCGCCAGCAGCCAAGCGAGGGCCTACGAGCAGTACTTC
CASSQARAYEQYF
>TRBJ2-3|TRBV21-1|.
TGTGCCAGCAGCAGCACGACTAGGAGTGGGGAGAATACGCAGTATTTT
CASSSTTRSGENTQYF
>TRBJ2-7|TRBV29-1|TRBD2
TGCAGCGTTGAAGATTTGGGGCGGGAGGCGTCCTACGAGCAGTACTTC
CSVEDLGREASYEQYF
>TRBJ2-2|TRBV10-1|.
TGCGCCAGCAGTACTAGCTCCGGGGAGCTGTTTTTT
CASSTSSGELFF
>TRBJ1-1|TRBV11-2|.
TGTGCCAGCAGCTCAGATCGGCAGGTCCTCCTTGAAGCTTTCTTT
CASSSDRQVLLEAFF
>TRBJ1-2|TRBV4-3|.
TGCGCCAGCAGCCTAAGGGGGGGGACCTATGGCTACACCTTC
CASSLRGGTYGYTF
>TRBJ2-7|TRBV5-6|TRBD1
TGTGCCAGCAGCTTGTTACGGACAGGGTTATACGAGCAGTACTTC
CASSLLRTGLYEQYF
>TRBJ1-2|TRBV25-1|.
TGTGCCAGCAGTGATCAGAGGGCTGGCTACACCTTC
CASSDQRAGYTF